This T cell receptor beta chain was found in a study of shared clonotypes between healthy human individuals. V was pared by 2 bases and J by 2 bases, with 19 bases between. The length of the CDR3 is 17 residues. Germline lookup yields CDR1 SNHLY and CDR2 FYNNEI. Generated by immunoSEQ multiplex PCR, the TCRdb table keeps only in-frame clones and is missing some. The sample includes approximately 320,000 clones, under 80% of them seen just once. The sample consisted of memory CD4+ T cells sorted from blood. The subset was: CD45RA-negative fraction. The V and J genes are TRBV2 and TRBJ2-7; D is possibly TRBD1 (6 bases). This clonotype was sampled from a man under 40 in good health. The CDR3 protein is CASSERWSDSLPYEQYF. The CDR3 region has the DNA TGTGCCAGCAGTGAAAGGTGGTCGGACAGCCTACCCTACGAGCAGTACTTC.